The source of this T cell receptor (beta chain) is a study of response to subunit inactivated influenza vaccine. CDR1 is DFQATT and CDR2 is SNEGSKA in the germline V gene (reference sequence). CDR3 length: 13 residues. Trimming took 3 bases from V and 6 from J, leaving 14 bases between them. Details on this clonotype: The antigen is undetermined.

Study-level findings and limits: There was a suggestion from the authors that each seasonal influenza vaccination recruits few new T cells.

TCRdb reprocessed the RT-PCR reads with MiXCR, giving one entry per CDR3 protein. The top ten clones hold approximately 14% of a sample with fewer than 600,000 distinct CDR3 sequences, approximately 7.7% of them seen once. The sample here was PBMCs from blood, taken around 25 months after vaccination. This receptor was obtained from a man between 45 and 75 years old who received an inactivated influenza vaccine. The chain is built from TRBV20-1 and TRBJ1-1; perhaps TRBD1 as D (5 bases). The CDR3 protein is CSASVQGWAEAFF. The CDR3 DNA follows: TGCAGTGCTAGTGTGCAGGGTTGGGCTGAAGCTTTCTTT.